This entry describes one TCR beta chain. This sample is drawn from a study of T cells in Graves' hyperthyroidism and ophthalmopathy. Amplification yielded TCR beta CDR3 regions, with RNA transcripts as the source. The HTBI primer set drove a first-round RT-PCR of the TCR CDR3. Each CDR3 protein gets one entry after TCRdb re-called the multiplex PCR reads with MiXCR. The sample lists 350,000 to 450,000 distinct CDR3 sequences, roughly 13% seen once, with approximately 11% in the top ten. Germline values: CDR1 LNHDA, CDR2 SQIVND (reference sequence). Trimming at V came to 3 bases and at J to 5 bases, leaving 12 bases not matched to a gene. The CDR3 is made up of 18 amino acids.

Sequenced input: blood. The chain joins TRBV19 to TRBJ2-5, with TRBD2 matching 13 bases. This sequence originates from a woman between 55 and 75 years old with Graves' hyperthyroidism. CDR3 residues: CASSMLGTSGIVGETQYF. The CDR3 nucleotides are TGTGCCAGTAGTATGTTGGGGACTAGCGGGATTGTAGGCGAGACCCAGTACTTC.